A single TCR beta chain is shown here with its context. This sample was taken from a study of T cell changes during pregnancy in multiple sclerosis. Generated by immunoSEQ multiplex PCR, the TCRdb table keeps only in-frame clones and is missing some. The repertoire has some 70,000 clones, 75% to 95% of them found once; the top ten carry 2.3%. V was clipped by 6 bases and J by 7 bases; unmatched bases: 15. This CDR3 region has 16 residues. Germline V gene lookup returns CDR1 SSHAT and CDR2 FNYEAQ (reference sequence). The source was peripheral blood, collected in the first trimester of pregnancy. The chain combines TRBV7-7 with TRBJ2-5, with TRBD2 identical over 9 bases. The source of this sequence is a female donor with multiple sclerosis, enrolled in a pregnancy study. The CDR3 protein is CASSQYSGGEIGTQYF. CDR3 nucleotides: TGTGCCAGCAGTCAGTATAGCGGGGGCGAGATAGGGACCCAGTACTTC.